Listed here are 18 T cell receptor beta chains from one sample, sequenced in a study of a mutant IDH1 vaccine in newly diagnosed glioma. Noted time point: baseline, week 1 (first vaccination visit). This sample's treatment: pre-vaccination baseline after standard-of-care therapy. TCRdb's table, derived via immunoSEQ multiplex PCR, lists solely in-frame clones and lacks some. The sample yields approximately 15,000 clones, about 95% seen once. Sequences were derived from peripheral blood mononuclear cells (PBMCs), sampled from a glioma patient treated with radiotherapy, temozolomide or both. Every receptor here comes from a young woman with glioma. Some clones in this sample may be carry-over from other donors' samples.

The rearrangement uses TRBV19 and TRBJ1-1; D is possibly TRBD1 (6 bases). The CDR3 totals 13 residues. The germline CDR1 and CDR2 sequences are LNHDA and SQIVND (reference sequence). Trimming took 6 bases from V and 11 from J, leaving 19 bases between them. CDR3 DNA sequence: TGTGCCAGTAGAGAGGGACAACGAAGGGGTGCTTTCTTT. Protein sequence: CASREGQRRGAFF.

The J gene is TRBJ1-1, the V gene TRBV18; D call uncertain. The CDR3 runs 16 residues. The V end lost 1 base, the J end lost 1 base, and 13 bases lay between the germline ends. CDR1 and CDR2 from the germline V gene are KGHSH and LQKENI. CDR3 bases: TGTGCCAGCTCACCACGTGCAAGTTCCCAGAACACTGAAGCTTTCTTT. It encodes CASSPRASSQNTEAFF.

V and J are TRBV6-1 and TRBJ1-5, with unresolved D. CDR3 size: 15 residues. Per the germline V gene, CDR1 is MNHNS and CDR2 is SASEGT. V lost 0 bases and J 0 bases, leaving 6 bases between the germline ends. The CDR3 DNA is TGTGCCAGCAGTGAAGCGGTTTATAGCAATCAGCCCCAGCATTTT. Translating gives CASSEAVYSNQPQHF.

The chain is built from TRBV7-9 and TRBJ2-5, with D possibly being TRBD2 (5 bases). Trimming shortened V by 11 bases and J by 2 bases, and 15 bases separated the two germline ends. From germline, CDR1 is SEHNR and CDR2 FQNEAQ (reference sequence). This CDR3 has 13 amino acids. The CDR3 here is CAGRGRNQETQYF. The CDR3 DNA reads as TGTGCCGGCCGCGGGCGGAATCAAGAGACCCAGTACTTC.

The rearrangement links TRBV30 to TRBJ1-2; D is uncertain. V lost 6 bases and J lost 4, with 15 bases in between. Germline assignment: CDR1 GTSNPN and CDR2 SVGIG (reference sequence). The CDR3 spans 13 residues. CDR3 amino acids: CACFRTETYGYTF. Here the CDR3 DNA reads TGTGCCTGCTTCCGAACGGAGACCTATGGCTACACCTTC.

The rearrangement uses TRBV6-5 and TRBJ1-4, with a weak D call TRBD1 (6 bases). CDR3 size: 15 residues. The germline gives CDR1 MNHEY, CDR2 SVGAGI. The V and J ends lost 6 bases and 5 bases respectively, with 16 bases between them. In DNA, the CDR3 is TGTGCCAGCAGGGTCCAGGCGGGGGCGAATGAAAAACTGTTTTTT. It encodes CASRVQAGANEKLFF.

DNA of the CDR3: TGTGCCACCGACGACAGGGGGCCTGGAAACACCATATATTTT. Amino acid sequence: CATDDRGPGNTIYF. The rearrangement joins TRBV10-3 to TRBJ1-3; 10 nucleotides match TRBD1. This CDR3 comprises 14 residues. Germline CDR1 and CDR2: ENHRY and SYGVKD. V lost 10 bases to trimming and J lost 2 bases; unmatched junction nucleotides: 5.

This clone was detected once. V gene TRBV19 combines with J gene TRBJ1-5; 7 bases are shared with TRBD1. The CDR3 loop spans 14 amino acids. Germline CDR1 is LNHDA and CDR2 is SQIVND (reference sequence). Trimming cost V 4 bases and J 5 bases; bases outside gene matches: 5. In nucleotides, the CDR3 is TGTGCCAGTAGTAAGGACAGGATCTATCAGCCCCAGCATTTT. Translated: CASSKDRIYQPQHF.

The rearrangement uses TRBV19 and TRBJ1-1; D gene uncertain. Germline CDR1 LNHDA, CDR2 SQIVND (reference sequence). CDR3 length: 13 amino acids. V gave up 1 base and J gave up 7 bases, with 10 bases separating them. This CDR3 reads CASSIGVQIEAFF. The CDR3 region has the DNA TGTGCCAGTAGTATAGGGGTCCAGATTGAAGCTTTCTTT.

The J gene is TRBJ1-2, the V gene TRBV9; a possible D gene is TRBD1 (6 bases). The CDR3 spans 15 residues. V was clipped by 4 bases and J by 7 bases, with 20 bases between them. The germline V gene has CDR1 SGDLS and CDR2 YYNGEE. CDR3 bases: TGTGCCAGCAGCAGCGAGAGGACAGACTCTCGTGGCTACACCTTC. Its protein is CASSSERTDSRGYTF. Supplemented by reference TRBV9 and TRBJ1-2, the full variable domain reads DSGVTQTPKHLITATGQRVTLRCSPRSGDLSVYWYQQSLDQGLQFLIQYYNGEERAKGNILERFSAQQFPDLHSELNLSSLELGDSALYFCASSSERTDSRGYTFGSGTRLTVV.

The chain employs TRBV6-1 and TRBJ2-7, with a possible D match to TRBD2 (5 bases). Germline values: CDR1 MNHNS, CDR2 SASEGT. The CDR3 covers 13 residues. Trimming took off 2 bases at V and 4 bases at J, with 9 bases between the two ends. As DNA, the CDR3 is TGTGCCAGCAGTGAACCGCGGGTTTACGAGCAGTACTTC. It is translated as CASSEPRVYEQYF.

The chain joins TRBV18 to TRBJ2-7; D ambiguous. Germline CDR1 and CDR2: KGHSH and LQKENI. The CDR3 sequence is 13 residues long. V lost 0 bases to trimming and J lost 4 bases, with 7 bases between them. CDR3 loop: CASSPPTGYEQYF. CDR3 nucleotide sequence: TGTGCCAGCTCACCACCGACGGGTTACGAGCAGTACTTC. Drawing the rest from reference TRBV18 and TRBJ2-7, the complete variable domain is NAGVMQNPRHLVRRRGQEARLRCSPMKGHSHVYWYRQLPEEGLKFMVYLQKENIIDESGMPKERFSAEFPKEGPSILRIQQVVRGDSAAYFCASSPPTGYEQYFGPGTRLTVT.

The rearrangement joins TRBV7-9 to TRBJ2-4; D may match TRBD1 or TRBD2 (5 bases each). The germline gives CDR1 SEHNR, CDR2 FQNEAQ (reference sequence). This CDR3 region has 14 residues. Trimming took off 2 bases at V and 7 bases at J, with 12 bases between the two ends. The CDR3 DNA sequence: TGTGCCAGCAGCTTACGGGGCTGGGGGAACATTCAGTACTTC. This codes for CASSLRGWGNIQYF.

Only one count was recorded for this clone. V is TRBV10-3 and J is TRBJ1-1; 8 bases line up with TRBD1. Per germline, CDR1 ENHRY and CDR2 SYGVKD. V shed 6 bases and J 6 bases; nucleotides not matched to a gene: 6. The CDR3 runs 13 residues. The CDR3 nucleotides are TGTGCCATCAGGGTGGACAGGGAGGCTGAAGCTTTCTTT. Amino acid sequence: CAIRVDREAEAFF.

Written as DNA, the CDR3 is TGTGCCAGCTCACCATGGGACAGCGAAAATTCACCCCTCCACTTT. Its protein is CASSPWDSENSPLHF. The rearrangement links TRBV18 to TRBJ1-6, with TRBD1 identical over 7 bases. Trimming removed 2 bases from V and 7 bases from J; junction bases left unmatched: 5. Germline assignment: CDR1 KGHSH and CDR2 LQKENI. The CDR3 runs 15 residues.

The rearrangement uses TRBV19 and TRBJ1-2; 9 nucleotides align to TRBD1. This CDR3 comprises 14 residues. Germline V gene data show CDR1 as LNHDA and CDR2 as SQIVND (reference sequence). V shed 4 bases, J shed 4 bases, and the junction held 4 bases outside the gene matches. The DNA of the CDR3 is TGTGCCAGTAGTAACAGGGGGCGAGGCTATGGCTACACCTTC. The encoded protein is CASSNRGRGYGYTF.

This sequence joins TRBV11-3 and TRBJ2-7; 12 bases are a match to TRBD2. The CDR3 is 16 residues long. Germline V gene sequence: CDR1 SGHNT, CDR2 YENEEA. V shed 6 bases and J 4 bases; nucleotides not matched to a gene: 10. The CDR3 loop is CASSPSTSGGGYEQYF. The CDR3 nucleotides read TGTGCCAGCAGTCCGTCGACTAGCGGGGGAGGGTACGAGCAGTACTTC.

The genes are TRBV27 and TRBJ2-5; D perhaps matches TRBD1 (6 bases). CDR1 and CDR2 (germline): MNHEY, SMNVEV (reference sequence). The CDR3 totals 14 residues. V was shortened by 1 base and J by 5 bases, with 11 bases between the two germline ends. CDR3 region: CASSLFQGRETQYF. CDR3 DNA: TGTGCCAGCAGTTTATTCCAGGGGCGGGAGACCCAGTACTTC.